This entry concerns a single TCR beta chain. Germline and junction disagree at one end, which may indicate a read error. This entry is derived from a study of beta chain features in type 1 diabetes. Turning to the study itself: Examination spanned around 110,000,000 sorted cells from all samples.

Per the germline V gene, CDR1 is SGDLS and CDR2 is YYNGEE. This CDR3 spans 16 amino acids. Reverse transcription of all isolated RNA meant that expressed TCRB transcripts were sequenced. TCRdb's copy holds only in-frame clones and misses some; the assay was immunoSEQ multiplex PCR. The table has tens of thousands of clones, 59% seen once. The chain couples TRBV9 to TRBJ1-4; D not resolved. The source of this sequence is a woman between 18 and 30 years old in good health. The sequencing input was Tregs from blood. The DNA for the CDR3 is TGTACCAGCAGCCTAATTCCCCTTACAACTAATGAAAAACTGTTTTTT. As protein: CTSSLIPLTTNEKLFF.